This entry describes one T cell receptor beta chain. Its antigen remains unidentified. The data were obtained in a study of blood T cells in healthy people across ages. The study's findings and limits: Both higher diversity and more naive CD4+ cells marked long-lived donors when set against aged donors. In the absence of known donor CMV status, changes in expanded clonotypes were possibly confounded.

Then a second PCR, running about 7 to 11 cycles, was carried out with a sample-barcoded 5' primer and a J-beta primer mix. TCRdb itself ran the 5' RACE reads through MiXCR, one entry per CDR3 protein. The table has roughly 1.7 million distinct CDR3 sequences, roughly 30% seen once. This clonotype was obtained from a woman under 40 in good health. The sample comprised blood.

This CDR3 is CSVGTINSYEQYF. The CDR3 region has the DNA TGCAGCGTCGGGACTATAAACTCATACGAGCAGTACTTC. The chain is built from TRBV29-1 and TRBJ2-7; TRBD2 aligns across 7 bases. With V trimmed by 6 bases and J by 4 bases, 9 bases remained unmatched. The germline gives CDR1 SQVTM, CDR2 ANQGSEA. This CDR3 has 13 amino acids.